This T cell receptor (beta chain) is drawn from a study of tissue T cells after allogeneic stem cell transplantation. Study details: All graft-versus-host disease patients had gastrointestinal involvement and received several lines of directed therapy. Smaller viable blood or marrow samples skipped sorting for direct DNA extraction. Study results and caveats: Sampling depth was limited, and the cohort was small and clinically varied.

This table comes from immunoSEQ multiplex PCR, and its TCRdb copy is limited to in-frame clones, with some not included. Of some 28,000 clones listed, approximately 83% were seen once; the top ten hold roughly 4%. For this clone: The target antigen is unknown.

The CDR3 has 14 amino acids. The ends lost 5 bases at V and 3 bases at J; junction bases unmatched: 4. The V gene's germline CDR1 is MGHRA and CDR2 YSYEKL. The sequencing here drew on blood, taken before transplantation. The chain is built from TRBV4-1 and TRBJ1-5, with 7 bases that match TRBD1. This receptor was identified in a woman between 18 and 50 years old who later had graft-versus-host disease after an allogeneic stem cell transplant. CDR3 coding DNA: TGCGCCAGCAGCTCCGACAGGGTCAATCAGCCCCAGCATTTT. This codes for CASSSDRVNQPQHF.